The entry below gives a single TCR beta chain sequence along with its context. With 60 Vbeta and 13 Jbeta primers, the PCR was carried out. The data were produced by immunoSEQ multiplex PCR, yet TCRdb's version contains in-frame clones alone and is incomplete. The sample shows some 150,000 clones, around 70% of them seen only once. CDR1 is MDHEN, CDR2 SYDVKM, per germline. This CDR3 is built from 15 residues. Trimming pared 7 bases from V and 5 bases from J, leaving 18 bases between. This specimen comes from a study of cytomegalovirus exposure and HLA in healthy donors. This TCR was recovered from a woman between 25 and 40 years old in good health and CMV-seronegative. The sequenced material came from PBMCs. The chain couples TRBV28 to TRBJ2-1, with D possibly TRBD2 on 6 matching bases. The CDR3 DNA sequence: TGTGCCAGCAATCGGGGAGGCGTCGGCAACAATGAGCAGTTCTTC. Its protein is CASNRGGVGNNEQFF. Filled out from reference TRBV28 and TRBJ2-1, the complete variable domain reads DVKVTQSSRYLVKRTGEKVFLECVQDMDHENMFWYRQDPGLGLRLIYFSYDVKMKEKGDIPEGYSVSREKKERFSLILESASTNQTSMYLCASNRGGVGNNEQFFGPGTRLTVL.